This T cell receptor (beta chain) was observed in a study of blood T cell repertoires in COVID-19. TCRdb keeps only in-frame clones here, not all; method: immunoSEQ multiplex PCR. Among about 68,000 clones listed, 80% to 90% were seen once. Looked up from germline, CDR1 is MDHEN and CDR2 is SYDVKM. Trimming shortened V by 8 bases and J by 1 base, and 20 bases separated the two germline ends. There are 17 residues in the CDR3. The source material was peripheral blood. This receptor was taken from a woman aged 55-69 years with acute or convalescent COVID-19. J is TRBJ1-4 and V is TRBV28, with D perhaps TRBD1 (5 bases). Here the CDR3 DNA reads TGTGCCAGCCGAACCCATGGCCTTAGGGGAACTAATGAAAAACTGTTTTTT. Amino acids: CASRTHGLRGTNEKLFF.